These 17 T cell receptor beta chains came from one sample sequenced in a study of beta chain features in type 1 diabetes. As every portion of the isolated RNA was reverse transcribed, the sequencing read expressed TCRB transcripts. Method: immunoSEQ multiplex PCR; TCRdb's copy keeps in-frame clones and lacks some. The table shows about 340,000 clones, with around 7.6% occurring only once. Sequencing used central memory CD4+ T cells from blood. These receptors all stem from a woman younger than 35 in good health.

This clone appeared a few times. The chain uses TRBV19 and TRBJ2-7; D not certain. V lost 3 bases and J lost 0, with 12 bases in between. The CDR3 length is 15 residues. Germline V gene data show CDR1 as LNHDA and CDR2 as SQIVND (reference sequence). CDR3 sequence (DNA): TGTGCCAGTAGTATGGCAGTCCTGAGCTCCTACGAGCAGTACTTC. It is translated as CASSMAVLSSYEQYF.

V is TRBV19 and J is TRBJ2-1; D is unclear. V dropped 3 bases and J dropped 3 bases, with 6 bases sitting between them. This CDR3 spans 13 amino acids. CDR1 and CDR2 from the germline V gene are LNHDA and SQIVND (reference sequence). CDR3 loop: CASSMGNYNEQFF. The CDR3 bases are TGTGCCAGTAGTATGGGTAACTACAATGAGCAGTTCTTC.

The chain uses TRBV5-1 and TRBJ2-5; 9 nucleotides line up with TRBD1. V gave up 4 bases and J gave up 10 bases; unmatched junction bases: 11. The CDR3 spans 14 residues. The germline CDR1 and CDR2 sequences are SGHRS and YFSETQ. CDR3 sequence reads: CASSLARGQGLQYF. The CDR3 DNA is TGCGCCAGCAGCCTCGCCCGGGGACAGGGCCTCCAGTACTTC. Using reference TRBV5-1 and TRBJ2-5 for the parts outside the CDR3, the full variable domain is KAGVTQTPRYLIKTRGQQVTLSCSPISGHRSVSWYQQTPGQGLQFLFEYFSETQRNKGNFPGRFSGRQFSNSRSEMNVSTLELGDSALYLCASSLARGQGLQYFGPGTRLLVL.

The chain uses TRBV7-2 and TRBJ1-1; no reliable D call. The ends were cut back, 1 base at V and 1 base at J, with 10 bases in the middle. The germline gives CDR1 SGHTA, CDR2 FQGNSA. The CDR3 loop spans 15 amino acids. CDR3: CASSLVEDGNTEAFF. In DNA form, the CDR3 reads TGTGCCAGCAGCTTAGTTGAAGACGGGAACACTGAAGCTTTCTTT.

This clone was seen a few times. This chain connects TRBV27 to TRBJ2-1, with D maybe TRBD1 (6 bases). Looked up from germline, CDR1 is MNHEY and CDR2 is SMNVEV (reference sequence). CDR3 length: 12 amino acids. Trimming cost V 6 bases and J 13 bases, with 16 bases left between them. The CDR3 protein is CASSLLGQYQFF. The CDR3 DNA reads TGTGCCAGCAGCTTACTGGGACAATACCAGTTCTTC.

This clone was seen only a few times. This chain joins TRBV19 and TRBJ2-2; D unresolved. Per the germline V gene, CDR1 is LNHDA and CDR2 is SQIVND (reference sequence). The ends were cut back, 3 bases at V and 4 bases at J, with 9 bases in the middle. The CDR3 consists of 14 residues. Here the CDR3 DNA reads TGTGCCAGTAGTATTATTGGGCGCACCGGGGAGCTGTTTTTT. It encodes CASSIIGRTGELFF. Full variable domain (outside the CDR3, taken from reference TRBV19 and TRBJ2-2): DGGITQSPKYLFRKEGQNVTLSCEQNLNHDAMYWYRQDPGQGLRLIYYSQIVNDFQKGDIAEGYSVSREKKESFPLTVTSAQKNPTAFYLCASSIIGRTGELFFGEGSRLTVL.

In its sample, this clone was seen many times. Other DNA sequences in this sample translate to the same CDR3. The rearrangement joins TRBV7-3 to TRBJ2-1, with D perhaps TRBD1 (6 bases). The CDR3 consists of 13 residues. With 4 bases removed from V and 4 bases from J, the gap between germline ends came to 8 bases. From germline, CDR1 is SGHTA and CDR2 FQGTGA. The CDR3 DNA reads TGTGCCAGCAGCTCCGGACAGTACAATGAGCAGTTCTTC. Translation gives CASSSGQYNEQFF.

V is TRBV7-8 and J is TRBJ1-5, with 7 bases fitting TRBD1. Losses at the gene ends were 3 bases for V and 0 bases for J; bases not matched to a gene: 8. CDR1 is SGHVS, CDR2 FQNEAQ, per germline. There are 17 residues in the CDR3. The CDR3 region has the DNA TGTGCCAGCAGCTTGGCCAACAGGGGTGTTAGCAATCAGCCCCAGCATTTT. Its translation is CASSLANRGVSNQPQHF. Full variable domain (missing parts from reference TRBV7-8 and TRBJ1-5): GAGVSQSPRYKVAKRGQDVALRCDPISGHVSLFWYQQALGQGPEFLTYFQNEAQLDKSGLPSDRFFAERPEGSVSTLKIQRTQQEDSAVYLCASSLANRGVSNQPQHFGDGTRLSIL.

This chain links TRBV28 with TRBJ2-5; D is unresolved. The CDR3 sequence is 11 residues long. Trimming pared 3 bases from V and 5 bases from J, leaving 4 bases between. Germline V gene lookup returns CDR1 MDHEN and CDR2 SYDVKM. The CDR3 bases are TGTGCCAGCAGTTTCCTGGAGACCCAGTACTTC. Residues: CASSFLETQYF.

Regarding this clone: The same CDR3 can be traced to other DNA sequences in this sample. The chain uses TRBV15 and TRBJ2-3; no clear D gene. Germline V gives CDR1 LNHNV, CDR2 YYDKDF (reference sequence). Trimming shortened V by 5 bases and J by 4 bases, and 7 bases separated the two germline ends. CDR3 length: 12 amino acids. The CDR3 is CATSLGSDTQYF. As DNA, the CDR3 is TGTGCCACCAGCTTGGGGTCAGATACGCAGTATTTT.

A few counts support this clone. This chain links TRBV28 with TRBJ2-5; a possible D gene is TRBD1 (5 bases). CDR1 and CDR2 (germline): MDHEN, SYDVKM. This CDR3 region has 13 residues. The V gene lost 6 bases and the J gene lost 2 bases, with 10 bases spanning the gap. CDR3 residues: CASRSGHQETQYF. The CDR3 bases are TGTGCCAGCAGATCCGGACATCAAGAGACCCAGTACTTC.

The V gene is TRBV5-8, the J gene TRBJ2-3; the D gene is possibly TRBD2 (5 bases). The germline V gene has CDR1 SGHTS and CDR2 YDEGEE. Trimming stripped 4 bases from V and 5 bases from J, with 11 bases between. This CDR3 contains 13 residues. This CDR3 reads CASSNGREDTQYF. As DNA, the CDR3 is TGTGCCAGCAGCAACGGACGGGAAGATACGCAGTATTTT.

CDR3: CASSFMSSGSNEQFF. The CDR3 coding sequence is TGTGCCAGCAGTTTTATGTCTAGCGGGAGCAATGAGCAGTTCTTC. The rearrangement joins TRBV6-1 to TRBJ2-7; 10 bases are a match to TRBD2. Judging by the DNA end, TRBJ2-1 fits better; the J call may be wrong. Looked up from germline, CDR1 is MNHNS and CDR2 is SASEGT. CDR3 length: 15 amino acids.

This clone was detected ten times or more. The rearrangement joins TRBV6-6 to TRBJ1-5; 10 nucleotides agree with TRBD1. The V and J ends lost 6 bases and 4 bases, in that order; junction bases with no gene match: 0. The CDR3 spans 13 residues. Germline V gives CDR1 MNHNY, CDR2 SVGAGI (reference sequence). The CDR3 is CASRDRGNQPQHF. In DNA, the CDR3 is TGTGCCAGCAGGGACAGGGGGAATCAGCCCCAGCATTTT.

This clone was observed a handful of times. The CDR3 bases are TGTGCCAGCAATTTGGTGACGGACTACAATGAGCAGTTCTTC. Translating it yields CASNLVTDYNEQFF. The chain is built from TRBV11-2 and TRBJ2-1; D unclear. In germline, CDR1 is SGHAT, CDR2 FQNNGV. The CDR3 extends over 14 amino acids. Trimming cost V 7 bases and J 3 bases, with 13 bases left between them.

V gene TRBV4-2 combines with J gene TRBJ2-1, with TRBD2 matching over 8 bases. Per the germline V gene, CDR1 is LGHNA and CDR2 is YNFKEQ. This CDR3 contains 16 residues. Trimming cost V 0 bases and J 6 bases; bases outside gene matches: 7. Here the CDR3 DNA reads TGTGCCAGCAGCCAAGAGGGCGCGGGGGGATTCAATGAGCAGTTCTTC. Residues: CASSQEGAGGFNEQFF.

The rearrangement uses TRBV2 and TRBJ2-3; 7 bases are a match to TRBD1. The ends lost 5 bases at V and 6 bases at J; junction bases unmatched: 8. The germline CDR1 and CDR2 sequences are SNHLY and FYNNEI. The CDR3 is 14 residues long. CDR3 region: CASSTGQVPDTQYF. CDR3 in DNA: TGTGCCAGCAGTACCGGACAGGTCCCCGATACGCAGTATTTT. Complete variable domain (other parts from reference TRBV2 and TRBJ2-3): EPEVTQTPSHQVTQMGQEVILRCVPISNHLYFYWYRQILGQKVEFLVSFYNNEISEKSEIFDDQFSVERPDGSNFTLKIRSTKLEDSAMYFCASSTGQVPDTQYFGPGTRLTVL.